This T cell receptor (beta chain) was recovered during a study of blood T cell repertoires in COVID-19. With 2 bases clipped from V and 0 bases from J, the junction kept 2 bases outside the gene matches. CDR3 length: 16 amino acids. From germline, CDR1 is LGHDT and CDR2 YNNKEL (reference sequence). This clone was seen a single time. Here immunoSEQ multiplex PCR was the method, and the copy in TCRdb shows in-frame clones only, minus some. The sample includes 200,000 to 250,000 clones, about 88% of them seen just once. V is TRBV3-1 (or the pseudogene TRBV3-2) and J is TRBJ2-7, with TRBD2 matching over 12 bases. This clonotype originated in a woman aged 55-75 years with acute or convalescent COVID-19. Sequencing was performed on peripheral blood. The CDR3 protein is CASSQRLAGASYEQYF. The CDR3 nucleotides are TGTGCCAGCAGCCAACGACTAGCGGGGGCCTCCTACGAGCAGTACTTC.